The rows below give T cell receptor beta chains drawn from one sample of a study of blood T cell repertoires in COVID-19. Clones were read by immunoSEQ multiplex PCR, and TCRdb kept only the in-frame ones, dropping some. Of around 84,000 clones in the sample, 75% to 90% were seen once. Source material: peripheral blood. These receptors originate from a middle-aged woman with active or convalescent COVID-19. Each CDR3 is given with its conserved first and last residue. The D gene is left open where the match is weak. Not all rows give a size; the values are once, few, many and, for expanded clones, a class.

D	J	V	size	CDR3	DNA
.	TRBJ2-7	TRBV21-1	.	CASSKSGDREVYEQYF	TGTGCCAGCAGCAAAAGCGGGGACAGGGAGGTCTACGAGCAGTACTTC
TRBD1	TRBJ2-7	TRBV5-1	.	CASSFRTGPYEQYF	TGCGCCAGCAGCTTCCGGACAGGCCCCTACGAGCAGTACTTC
TRBD1	TRBJ2-1	TRBV5-1	.	CASSRDRDNEQFF	TGCGCCAGCAGCAGGGACAGGGACAATGAGCAGTTCTTC
TRBD1	TRBJ1-3	TRBV28	.	CASKRTGGVWLGSGNTIYF	TGTGCCAGCAAGAGGACAGGGGGCGTTTGGTTGGGGTCTGGAAACACCATATATTTT
.	TRBJ2-3	TRBV15	.	CATSRDPLYLDTQYF	TGTGCCACCAGCAGAGATCCGCTCTATCTAGATACGCAGTATTTT
.	TRBJ2-5	TRBV6-5	few	CASSYAPGQSETQYF	TGTGCCAGCAGTTACGCGCCAGGACAGTCGGAGACCCAGTACTTC
.	TRBJ2-3	TRBV24-1	.	CATSDPGWDTDTQYF	TGTGCCACCAGTGATCCAGGGTGGGACACAGATACGCAGTATTTT
.	TRBJ2-7	TRBV7-2	.	CASSHLGQKMYEQYF	TGTGCCAGCAGCCACCTGGGGCAGAAGATGTACGAGCAGTACTTC
.	TRBJ1-2	TRBV7-9	.	CASSLSQAGYTF	TGTGCCAGCAGCTTAAGTCAAGCTGGCTACACCTTC
TRBD1	TRBJ2-1	TRBV5-6	.	CASSEGQNPYNEQFF	TGTGCCAGCAGCGAGGGACAGAACCCCTACAATGAGCAGTTCTTC
.	TRBJ2-2	TRBV11-2	.	CASSLVGQATGELFF	TGTGCCAGCAGCTTAGTTGGACAAGCCACCGGGGAGCTGTTTTTT
.	TRBJ2-2	TRBV11-3	.	CAIYATGVGELFF	TGTGCCATCTACGCAACCGGGGTCGGGGAGCTGTTTTTT
.	TRBJ2-7	TRBV7-3	.	CASSLSPHHEQYF	TGTGCCAGCAGCTTATCCCCCCATCACGAGCAGTACTTC
.	TRBJ1-5	TRBV7-9	.	CASSLSRGTAHTLPQHF	TGTGCCAGCAGCTTAAGTAGGGGAACAGCCCATACGTTGCCCCAGCATTTT
.	TRBJ2-3	TRBV9	.	CASSVTQGLGTDTQYF	TGTGCCAGCAGCGTGACACAGGGTCTTGGTACAGATACGCAGTATTTT
.	TRBJ1-2	TRBV5-6	.	CASSLASAGFRGYTF	TGTGCCAGCAGCTTGGCCTCGGCAGGATTTCGAGGCTACACCTTC
.	TRBJ1-1	TRBV12-5	.	CASGHGGNTEAFF	TGTGCTAGTGGTCACGGTGGGAACACTGAAGCTTTCTTT
TRBD1	TRBJ1-1	TRBV28	once	CASSLPDRGNTEAFF	TGTGCCAGCAGTTTACCCGACAGGGGAAACACTGAAGCTTTCTTT
.	TRBJ1-1	TRBV5-6	.	CASSLARGWNTEAFF	TGTGCCAGCAGCTTGGCGCGGGGGTGGAACACTGAAGCTTTCTTT
TRBD1	TRBJ2-7	TRBV2	once	CASSEFGTGGTYEQYF	TGTGCCAGCAGTGAATTTGGGACAGGGGGAACCTACGAGCAGTACTTC
.	TRBJ1-1	TRBV3-1/TRBV3-2	.	CASSQGTGTLEAFF	TGTGCCAGCAGCCAAGGAACAGGGACCCTTGAAGCTTTCTTT
.	TRBJ2-2	TRBV28	.	CASSFTGTLNTGELFF	TGTGCCAGCAGTTTCACCGGGACACTAAACACCGGGGAGCTGTTTTTT
.	TRBJ1-1	TRBV11-2	.	CASSRLNTEAFF	TGTGCCAGCAGCCGTTTGAACACTGAAGCTTTCTTT
TRBD1	TRBJ1-5	TRBV19	.	CASSRTGGDQPQHF	TGTGCCAGTAGCAGGACAGGGGGCGATCAGCCCCAGCATTTT
TRBD2	TRBJ2-5	TRBV7-2	.	CASSLVLAGNQETQYF	TGTGCCAGCAGCTTAGTACTAGCGGGTAACCAAGAGACCCAGTACTTC
TRBD1	TRBJ1-1	TRBV6-5	.	CASSAGTGNTEAFF	TGTGCCAGCAGCGCCGGGACAGGAAACACTGAAGCTTTCTTT
.	TRBJ2-2	TRBV27	.	CASSLGRALGGLFF	TGTGCCAGCAGTTTAGGCAGGGCCCTGGGGGGGCTGTTTTTT